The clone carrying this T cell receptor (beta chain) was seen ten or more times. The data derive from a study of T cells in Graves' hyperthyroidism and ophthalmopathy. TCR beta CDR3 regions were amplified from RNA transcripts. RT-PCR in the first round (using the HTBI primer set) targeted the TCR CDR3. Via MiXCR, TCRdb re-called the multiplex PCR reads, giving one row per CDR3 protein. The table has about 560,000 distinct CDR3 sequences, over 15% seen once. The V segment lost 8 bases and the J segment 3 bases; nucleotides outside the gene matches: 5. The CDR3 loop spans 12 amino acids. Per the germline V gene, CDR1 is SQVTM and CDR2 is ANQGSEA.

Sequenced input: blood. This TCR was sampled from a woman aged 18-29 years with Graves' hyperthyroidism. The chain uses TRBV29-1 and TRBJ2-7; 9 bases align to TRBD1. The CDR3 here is CSTSGQGYEQYF. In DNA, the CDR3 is TGCAGCACTTCGGGACAGGGCTACGAGCAGTACTTC.